The sequence of this TCR beta chain was determined in a study of T cells in Graves' hyperthyroidism and ophthalmopathy. Study-wide results and caveats: Median prediction lead before ophthalmopathy onset was six to eight months with the model. In blood, most of the thyroid clonotypes expanded above 0.001 were also present.

Amplification yielded TCR beta CDR3 regions, with RNA transcripts as the source. Researchers ran a first-round RT-PCR on the TCR CDR3 using the HTBI primer set. MiXCR, run by TCRdb on the multiplex PCR reads, gives a single entry per CDR3 protein. Here the sample spans hundreds of thousands of distinct CDR3 sequences, roughly 46% being singletons. About this clonotype itself: Antigen: not known.

Absent ophthalmopathy progression within 18 months defined stable Graves' hyperthyroidism. Clinical symptoms, serum thyroxine and TRAb, thyroid ultrasound and orbital computed tomography were used for the diagnoses. With 3 bases removed from V and 1 base from J, the gap between germline ends came to 19 bases. This CDR3 contains 19 residues. The germline V gene encodes CDR1 LNHDA and CDR2 SQIVND (reference sequence). This TCR was sampled from a woman in her late teens or twenties with Graves' hyperthyroidism. Source material: peripheral blood or thyroid tissue (not recorded which). J is TRBJ2-6 and V is TRBV19; D uncertain. In DNA form, the CDR3 reads TGTGCCAGTAGTATCCCCGATTCTCTACCTTCGTCTGGGGCCAACGTCCTGACTTTC. It translates to CASSIPDSLPSSGANVLTF.